Listed below are T cell receptor beta chains from one sample, sequenced in a study of graft-versus-host responses after intestinal transplantation. Their recognized antigens are unknown. Repertoires were generated with immunoSEQ multiplex PCR, while TCRdb's copy carries only in-frame clones and drops some. Among about 120,000 clones listed, approximately 92% were seen once. Sequencing was performed on unstimulated CD8+ T cells sorted from spleen or lymph node cells, taken before intestinal transplant. The receptors shown here come from a human donor who received an intestinal transplant. The CDR3 runs from the conserved cysteine through the conserved F or W. Fields, in order: D gene, J gene, V gene, clone size, CDR3 protein, CDR3 DNA. D genes are given only for firm matches. Some rows have no size entry. The others give once, few or many, or a class for an expanded clone.

>TRBD2|TRBJ2-3|TRBV11-2|.
CASGGIAGGPGDTQYF
TGTGCTTCGGGCGGGATCGCGGGAGGGCCGGGAGATACGCAGTATTTT
>TRBD2|TRBJ2-3|TRBV7-9|.
CASSLDPGLAETADTQYF
TGTGCCAGCAGCTTAGACCCTGGGCTAGCGGAGACCGCAGATACGCAGTATTTT
>TRBD2|TRBJ2-7|TRBV19|.
CASSELAESYEQYF
TGTGCCAGTAGCGAGCTAGCGGAGTCCTACGAGCAGTACTTC
>TRBD1|TRBJ1-2|TRBV27|.
CASSSPGGGGYTF
TGTGCCAGCAGTTCTCCAGGGGGGGGCGGCTACACCTTC
>.|TRBJ2-6|TRBV6-1|.
CASTYGANVLTF
TGTGCCAGTACTTACGGGGCCAACGTCCTGACTTTC
>.|TRBJ2-4|TRBV27|.
CASSFRAKNIQYF
TGTGCCAGCAGTTTCCGAGCCAAAAACATTCAGTACTTC
>.|TRBJ2-7|TRBV6-1|.
CASSEIGGPQNEQYF
TGTGCCAGCAGTGAAATAGGGGGACCCCAAAACGAGCAGTACTTC
>.|TRBJ1-1|TRBV7-9|.
CASSLLSVVEAFF
TGTGCCAGCAGCTTATTGTCGGTTGTTGAAGCTTTCTTT
>.|TRBJ2-1|TRBV2|.
CASRADSRQGGEQFF
TGTGCCAGCAGGGCCGACAGTAGACAAGGGGGTGAGCAGTTCTTC
>.|TRBJ2-7|TRBV27|once
CASSLRSPLEFYEQYF
TGTGCCAGCAGTTTAAGATCCCCACTCGAATTCTACGAGCAGTACTTC
>TRBD1|TRBJ1-1|TRBV7-9|.
CASSAGQGLNTEAFF
TGTGCCAGCAGCGCCGGACAGGGCTTAAACACTGAAGCTTTCTTT
>.|TRBJ2-7|TRBV19|.
CASSIKGLSYEQYF
TGTGCCAGTAGTATCAAGGGATTGTCCTACGAGCAGTACTTC
>TRBD2|TRBJ2-7|TRBV11-2|.
CASSLSGRPYEQYF
TGTGCCAGCAGCTTAAGCGGGAGACCCTACGAGCAGTACTTC
>.|TRBJ2-7|TRBV30|.
CASREGLSYEQYF
TGTGCCTCTCGAGAGGGGCTCTCCTACGAGCAGTACTTC
>.|TRBJ2-3|TRBV29-1|.
CSVAYAAGSSDTTQFLGSTDTQYF
TGCAGCGTCGCTTACGCGGCAGGGAGTTCGGATACTACCCAGTTCTTAGGTAGCACAGATACGCAGTATTTT
>TRBD1|TRBJ1-4|TRBV27|.
CASSLAGGVEKLFF
TGTGCCAGCAGTTTAGCAGGGGGGGTGGAAAAACTGTTTTTT
>.|TRBJ2-5|TRBV27|once
CASNPTSGTQETQYF
TGTGCCAGCAATCCTACCTCCGGGACGCAAGAGACCCAGTACTTC
>TRBD1|TRBJ1-5|TRBV4-1|.
CASSPGQGDNQPQHF
TGCGCCAGCAGCCCGGGACAGGGGGATAATCAGCCCCAGCATTTT
>.|TRBJ2-1|TRBV7-9|.
CASSLTHTPYNEQFF
TGTGCCAGCAGCTTAACGCACACCCCCTACAATGAGCAGTTCTTC
>TRBD1|TRBJ2-1|TRBV7-3|.
CASSLTGTANNEQFF
TGTGCCAGCAGCTTAACCGGGACAGCTAACAATGAGCAGTTCTTC
>.|TRBJ2-7|TRBV11-2|.
CASSSKRVEGQYF
TGTGCCAGCAGCTCGAAGCGGGTTGAAGGGCAGTACTTC
>.|TRBJ2-7|TRBV10-1|.
CASSESPIDRDFSDEQYF
TGCGCCAGCAGTGAGTCTCCTATCGACAGGGACTTTAGCGACGAGCAGTACTTC
>TRBD2|TRBJ2-3|TRBV6-1|.
CASSDTTSGIRGTDTQYF
TGTGCCAGCAGTGACACGACTAGCGGGATACGCGGCACAGATACGCAGTATTTT
>.|TRBJ2-7|TRBV7-9|few
CASSFSPGEWEQYF
TGTGCCAGCAGCTTCTCCCCAGGGGAATGGGAGCAGTACTTC
>TRBD1|TRBJ2-7|TRBV28|.
CASSVVGQSYEQYF
TGTGCCAGCAGTGTAGTGGGACAGTCCTACGAGCAGTACTTC
>.|TRBJ2-7|TRBV5-6|.
CASSLAASRDYEQYF
TGTGCCAGCAGCTTGGCCGCTAGCCGAGACTACGAGCAGTACTTC